This record covers a single T cell receptor beta chain. The assay was immunoSEQ multiplex PCR, and TCRdb's table has in-frame clones only and misses some. The data show nearly 35,000 clones, 85% to 95% seen once. The sample comes from a study of blood T cell repertoires in COVID-19. CDR3 length: 17 amino acids. The V end was cut by 5 bases, the J end by 2 bases, with 20 bases between. CDR1 is SGHTA and CDR2 is FQGTGA in the germline V gene. This sequence was found in a human donor in a cohort sampled during active COVID-19. This chain joins TRBV7-3 and TRBJ2-3; possibly TRBD2 for D (6 bases). Sequencing was done on a sample of peripheral blood. The CDR3 region has the DNA TGTGCCAGCAGCGTCTCAACTAGCCTCCCCCACACAGATACGCAGTATTTT. Its protein product is CASSVSTSLPHTDTQYF.